The rows below give T cell receptor beta chains drawn from one sample of a study of a mutant IDH1 vaccine in newly diagnosed glioma. Sequenced by immunoSEQ multiplex PCR; TCRdb stores in-frame clones only, minus some. The sample holds under 85,000 clones, approximately 85% seen once. No antigen has been identified for these receptors. The sample here was PBMCs, taken from a glioma patient whose treatment included an IDH1 peptide vaccine. These receptors were taken from a woman in her 50s with glioma. CDR3s include the opening cysteine and the closing phenylalanine or tryptophan. The D gene is left open where the match is weak. Clone size is shown for a subset of rows, as once, few, many or a class of expanded clone.

size: NA
D: NA
J: TRBJ2-7
V: TRBV5-1
DNA: TGCGCCAGCAGCTTGAACGCAGGGCCCTCCTACGAGCAGTACTTC
CDR3: CASSLNAGPSYEQYF

size: NA
D: NA
J: TRBJ1-5
V: TRBV4-1
DNA: TGCGCCAGCAGCCAAGAGGAAGATCAGCCCCAGCATTTT
CDR3: CASSQEEDQPQHF

size: NA
D: NA
J: TRBJ2-2
V: TRBV7-9
DNA: TGTGCCAGCAGCCCCAGTTTCGGGGGAGACACCGGGGAGCTGTTTTTT
CDR3: CASSPSFGGDTGELFF

size: NA
D: NA
J: TRBJ1-1
V: TRBV6-1
DNA: TGTGCCAGCAGTGGGCCTCTAACGAACACTGAAGCTTTCTTT
CDR3: CASSGPLTNTEAFF

size: once
D: NA
J: TRBJ2-1
V: TRBV29-1
DNA: TGCAGCGTTAGAGGGTATGATGAGCAGTTCTTC
CDR3: CSVRGYDEQFF

size: NA
D: NA
J: TRBJ2-6
V: TRBV13
DNA: TGTGCCAGCAGCTACCTCGGTAACCCCTCTGGGGCCAACGTCCTGACTTTC
CDR3: CASSYLGNPSGANVLTF

size: NA
D: NA
J: TRBJ2-7
V: TRBV5-6
DNA: TGTGCCAGCAAATCTCTGTCCAGGGAAAGAGAGCAGTACTTC
CDR3: CASKSLSREREQYF

size: NA
D: TRBD2
J: TRBJ2-2
V: TRBV5-1
DNA: TGCGCCAGCAGCCAACTAGCGGGAGTAGGGACCGGGGAGCTGTTTTTT
CDR3: CASSQLAGVGTGELFF

size: NA
D: NA
J: TRBJ2-4
V: TRBV10-3
DNA: TGTGCCTCCCACAGTGGGGATAACAGGTCCAAAAACATTCAGTACTTC
CDR3: CASHSGDNRSKNIQYF

size: NA
D: NA
J: TRBJ2-1
V: TRBV18
DNA: TGTGCCAGCTCACCCCCTAGGCTAAGCTCCTACAATGAGCAGTTCTTC
CDR3: CASSPPRLSSYNEQFF

size: NA
D: TRBD1
J: TRBJ1-2
V: TRBV7-9
DNA: TGTGCCAGCAGTTATGCAGGGGGCGGGTATGGCTACACCTTC
CDR3: CASSYAGGGYGYTF

size: NA
D: TRBD2
J: TRBJ2-7
V: TRBV7-9
DNA: TGTGCCAGCAGCTTGGGACTAGCGGGAGGTTCTTCCTACGAGCAGTACTTC
CDR3: CASSLGLAGGSSYEQYF

size: NA
D: TRBD2
J: TRBJ2-1
V: TRBV5-1
DNA: TGCGCCAGCAGCTTGGTGGGCGGGAGGGGCAATGAGCAGTTCTTC
CDR3: CASSLVGGRGNEQFF

size: few
D: NA
J: TRBJ1-5
V: TRBV18
DNA: TGTGCCAGCTCAGCACAGGGCCTTAATCAGCCCCAGCATTTT
CDR3: CASSAQGLNQPQHF

size: NA
D: NA
J: TRBJ2-2
V: TRBV7-9
DNA: TGTGCCAGTCGTTCCACCGGGGAGCTGTTTTTT
CDR3: CASRSTGELFF

size: NA
D: NA
J: TRBJ2-7
V: TRBV2
DNA: TGTGCCAGCACCCACCCCAGCAGCTCCTACGAGCAGTACTTC
CDR3: CASTHPSSSYEQYF

size: NA
D: NA
J: TRBJ2-1
V: TRBV18
DNA: TGTGCCAGCTCACCAGGATACAATGAGCAGTTCTTC
CDR3: CASSPGYNEQFF

size: NA
D: NA
J: TRBJ2-7
V: TRBV30
DNA: TGTGCCTGGAGTGTATTAGGGCAGACCGAGCAGTACTTC
CDR3: CAWSVLGQTEQYF

size: NA
D: NA
J: TRBJ2-5
V: TRBV9
DNA: TGTGCCAGCAGCGTTAGCCAAGAGACCCAGTACTTC
CDR3: CASSVSQETQYF

size: NA
D: TRBD2
J: TRBJ2-1
V: TRBV5-1
DNA: TGCGCCAGCAGCTTGGCAGCGGGAGGGGGGAATGAGCAGTTCTTC
CDR3: CASSLAAGGGNEQFF

size: NA
D: NA
J: TRBJ1-5
V: TRBV5-8
DNA: TGTGCCAGCAGCTTGGAAGGGATTCAGCCCCAGCATTTT
CDR3: CASSLEGIQPQHF

size: NA
D: NA
J: TRBJ2-7
V: TRBV7-2
DNA: TGTGCCAGCAGCTGGTATAAGTTGGCAAGGGGGGCCTACGAGCAGTACTTC
CDR3: CASSWYKLARGAYEQYF

size: NA
D: TRBD2
J: TRBJ2-7
V: TRBV23-1
DNA: TGCGCCAGCTGGTCTAGCGGGAGGACCTTCTCCTACGAGCAGTACTTC
CDR3: CASWSSGRTFSYEQYF

size: NA
D: NA
J: TRBJ1-4
V: TRBV25-1
DNA: TGTGCCAGCAGTGAATGGGTTGCCCCTAATGAAAAACTGTTTTTT
CDR3: CASSEWVAPNEKLFF

size: few
D: NA
J: TRBJ2-5
V: TRBV7-9
DNA: TGTGCCAGCAGCTCAGGGAAGGAGACCCAGTACTTC
CDR3: CASSSGKETQYF

size: NA
D: NA
J: TRBJ2-7
V: TRBV27
DNA: TGTGCCAGCAGTTTAGCCTTCCGGACGCGGGAGCAGTACTTC
CDR3: CASSLAFRTREQYF

size: few
D: NA
J: TRBJ1-4
V: TRBV30
DNA: TGTGCCTGGAGTGCCAGTTCAGAGTATAATGAAAAACTGTTTTTT
CDR3: CAWSASSEYNEKLFF

size: once
D: TRBD2
J: TRBJ2-1
V: TRBV5-1
DNA: TGCGCCAGCAGCTTGTCTGGCGGGAGGGCCGATGAGCAGTTCTTC
CDR3: CASSLSGGRADEQFF

size: NA
D: NA
J: TRBJ2-2
V: TRBV7-9
DNA: TGTGCCAGCACGGAGGACACAAACACCGGGGAGCTGTTTTTT
CDR3: CASTEDTNTGELFF

size: NA
D: NA
J: TRBJ1-1
V: TRBV2
DNA: TGTGCCAGCAGTGAGCGGAGGAACACTGAAGCTTTCTTT
CDR3: CASSERRNTEAFF

size: NA
D: NA
J: TRBJ1-2
V: TRBV29-1
DNA: TGCAGCGTTGAAAAGGAGCATTATGGCTACACCTTC
CDR3: CSVEKEHYGYTF

size: NA
D: TRBD1
J: TRBJ2-3
V: TRBV6-5
DNA: TGTGCCAGCAGTTACGCAGGGGGATCAGATACGCAGTATTTT
CDR3: CASSYAGGSDTQYF

size: NA
D: TRBD2
J: TRBJ2-1
V: TRBV15
DNA: TGTGCCACCAGCATACTAGGCGGGAGGTCCAATGAGCAGTTCTTC
CDR3: CATSILGGRSNEQFF

size: NA
D: NA
J: TRBJ2-2
V: TRBV11-2
DNA: TGTGCCAGCAGCTCCCTGACAGCGAACACCGGGGAGCTGTTTTTT
CDR3: CASSSLTANTGELFF

size: NA
D: TRBD1
J: TRBJ1-5
V: TRBV5-6
DNA: TGTGCCAGCAGTTCACAGGGGAATAGCAATCAGCCCCAGCATTTT
CDR3: CASSSQGNSNQPQHF

size: NA
D: NA
J: TRBJ1-3
V: TRBV4-1
DNA: TGCGCCAGCAGCGCCGTCTTCGTCTCTGGAAACACCATATATTTT
CDR3: CASSAVFVSGNTIYF

size: few
D: NA
J: TRBJ1-1
V: TRBV29-1
DNA: TGCAGCGCCCGATCAGGAGGTGTTGTGGGGACTGAAGCTTTCTTT
CDR3: CSARSGGVVGTEAFF

size: NA
D: TRBD2
J: TRBJ2-2
V: TRBV6-4
DNA: TGTGCCAGCAGTCCCGGACTAGCGGGAGTCCCCGGGGAGCTGTTTTTT
CDR3: CASSPGLAGVPGELFF

size: once
D: TRBD2
J: TRBJ2-7
V: TRBV9
DNA: TGTGCCAGCAGCGGACGGACTAGCGGGAGTCAGCAGTACTTC
CDR3: CASSGRTSGSQQYF

size: NA
D: NA
J: TRBJ1-6
V: TRBV5-1
DNA: TGCGCCAGCAGCTTGGATCCTCCCAGCTCCTATAATTCACCCCTCCACTTT
CDR3: CASSLDPPSSYNSPLHF

size: NA
D: NA
J: TRBJ2-1
V: TRBV13
DNA: TGTGCCAGCAGCGCCTTGTGGGCGTCAAACTCGCAGTTCTTC
CDR3: CASSALWASNSQFF

size: NA
D: TRBD2
J: TRBJ2-7
V: TRBV5-6
DNA: TGTGCCAGCAGCCAACTAGCGGGAGGCCCCTTAGGGGCCTACGAGCAGTACTTC
CDR3: CASSQLAGGPLGAYEQYF

size: few
D: NA
J: TRBJ1-3
V: TRBV5-1
DNA: TGCGCCAGCAGCTTGGAGGCCCGGACCTCCTCTGGAAACACCATATATTTT
CDR3: CASSLEARTSSGNTIYF

size: NA
D: NA
J: TRBJ1-4
V: TRBV5-5
DNA: TGTGCCAGCACTCTCTGGGGGGAAAAACTGTTTTTT
CDR3: CASTLWGEKLFF

size: few
D: TRBD2
J: TRBJ2-5
V: TRBV14
DNA: TGTGCCAGCAGCCAGGGGACTAGCGGCCAAGAGACCCAGTACTTC
CDR3: CASSQGTSGQETQYF